A selection of T cell receptor beta chains follows, all from one sample in a study of blood T cell repertoires in COVID-19. Using immunoSEQ multiplex PCR, the repertoire was profiled, and TCRdb retains in-frame clones only, with some absent. Altogether 120,000 or so clones are present, 80% to 90% being singletons, with the ten largest covering 5.5% to 6%. Sequenced: peripheral blood. The origin of the receptors is a man at least 80 years old with active or convalescent COVID-19. CDR3s include the opening cysteine and the closing phenylalanine or tryptophan. Each record gives: D gene, clone size, J gene, V gene, CDR3 protein, CDR3 DNA. A D gene is named only where the DNA matches it firmly. Clone size is shown for a subset of rows, as once, few, many or a class of expanded clone.

>-|-|TRBJ1-6|TRBV27
CASSLNWSGSPLHF
TGTGCCAGCAGTTTAAATTGGTCGGGTTCACCCCTCCACTTT
>-|-|TRBJ1-1|TRBV19
CASTSGAGGKDTEAFF
TGTGCCAGTACCTCGGGGGCGGGAGGTAAGGACACTGAAGCTTTCTTT
>TRBD2|-|TRBJ2-5|TRBV9
CASSVGLAGFQETQYF
TGTGCCAGCAGCGTAGGACTAGCGGGGTTTCAAGAGACCCAGTACTTC
>-|once|TRBJ1-4|TRBV27
CASMRATNEKLFF
TGTGCCAGCATGAGAGCAACTAATGAAAAACTGTTTTTT
>-|-|TRBJ2-3|TRBV5-1
CASSLNGREEDTQYF
TGCGCCAGCAGCTTGAATGGTAGGGAGGAGGATACGCAGTATTTT
>TRBD2|-|TRBJ2-7|TRBV6-5
CAPRGGEPFWYEQYF
TGTGCCCCCCGGGGGGGTGAGCCTTTTTGGTACGAGCAGTACTTC
>-|-|TRBJ1-3|TRBV6-5
CASRTQGIGGNTIYF
TGTGCCAGCAGGACACAGGGTATCGGAGGAAACACCATATATTTT
>TRBD2|-|TRBJ2-7|TRBV6-5
CASGRSGVAYEQYF
TGTGCCAGCGGACGCAGCGGGGTAGCCTACGAGCAGTACTTC
>TRBD1|-|TRBJ2-6|TRBV2
CATGQGPRSGANVLTF
TGTGCCACGGGACAGGGTCCCCGCTCTGGGGCCAACGTCCTGACTTTC
>-|-|TRBJ1-1|TRBV7-3
CASSFSRVSEAFF
TGTGCCAGCAGCTTTTCCAGGGTCTCTGAAGCTTTCTTT
>TRBD2|-|TRBJ2-3|TRBV29-1
CSVGAGVADTQYF
TGCAGCGTCGGAGCGGGGGTGGCAGATACGCAGTATTTT
>-|once|TRBJ2-5|TRBV5-1
CASSLSGVRGETQYF
TGCGCCAGCAGCTTGTCGGGGGTACGGGGTGAGACCCAGTACTTC
>TRBD1|-|TRBJ1-3|TRBV7-9
CASSAEQGSTIYF
TGTGCCAGCAGCGCCGAACAGGGGAGCACCATATATTTT
>TRBD2|-|TRBJ2-7|TRBV4-1
CASSRGLEGPYEQYF
TGCGCCAGCAGCCGCGGACTAGAGGGGCCCTACGAGCAGTACTTC
>TRBD2|-|TRBJ2-1|TRBV3-1/TRBV3-2
CASSHEGLAGYNEQFF
TGTGCCAGCAGCCACGAGGGACTAGCGGGCTACAATGAGCAGTTCTTC
>-|-|TRBJ2-7|TRBV5-5
CASSLLDTLPGYEQYF
TGTGCCAGCAGCTTGTTGGACACGCTCCCGGGCTACGAGCAGTACTTC
>-|-|TRBJ1-1|TRBV27
CASSFQGHAGGGAFF
TGTGCCAGCAGTTTCCAGGGTCATGCGGGAGGGGGAGCTTTCTTT
>-|-|TRBJ1-2|TRBV19
CASSQQGNGYTF
TGTGCCAGTAGTCAACAGGGAAATGGCTACACCTTC
>-|-|TRBJ2-1|TRBV11-3
CASSTGPSNEQFF
TGTGCCAGCAGCACAGGGCCCTCGAATGAGCAGTTCTTC
>-|few|TRBJ1-1|TRBV6-2/TRBV6-3
CASSYGTGIAFF
TGTGCCAGCAGTTACGGTACGGGTATAGCTTTCTTT
>TRBD1|once|TRBJ1-3|TRBV5-5
CASSFDRVATIYF
TGTGCCAGCTCATTCGACAGGGTCGCCACCATATATTTT
>-|few|TRBJ2-7|TRBV7-2
CASSLAGGPYEQYF
TGTGCCAGCAGCTTAGCGGGGGGGCCCTACGAGCAGTACTTC
>-|once|TRBJ2-1|TRBV30
CAWSGTDGEQFF
TGTGCCTGGAGTGGGACTGACGGTGAGCAGTTCTTC
>TRBD1|-|TRBJ1-1|TRBV5-1
CASTRTGVWDTEAFF
TGCGCCAGCACCCGGACAGGGGTGTGGGACACTGAAGCTTTCTTT
>-|-|TRBJ1-6|TRBV4-1
CASSQELEVAPLHF
TGCGCCAGCAGCCAAGAACTTGAAGTCGCACCCCTCCACTTT
>-|-|TRBJ2-5|TRBV7-8
CASSLEGHSQETQYF
TGTGCCAGCAGCTTAGAAGGACATAGCCAAGAGACCCAGTACTTC
>TRBD2|-|TRBJ2-3|TRBV7-8
CASSLVAGGQTDTQYF
TGTGCCAGCAGCTTAGTGGCGGGGGGGCAGACAGATACGCAGTATTTT
>TRBD1|few|TRBJ1-6|TRBV7-2
CASSLRGTGKNSPLHF
TGTGCCAGCAGCTTAAGAGGGACAGGGAAGAATTCACCCCTCCACTTT
>-|-|TRBJ1-2|TRBV9
CASSVQGNYGYTF
TGTGCCAGCAGCGTACAGGGGAACTATGGCTACACCTTC
>-|-|TRBJ2-5|TRBV7-8
CASSSSYLEQETQYF
TGTGCCAGCAGCTCCTCCTACCTAGAACAAGAGACCCAGTACTTC
>TRBD1|-|TRBJ1-2|TRBV5-4
CASSSPGQGYGYTF
TGTGCCAGCAGCTCACCGGGACAGGGCTATGGCTACACCTTC
>-|-|TRBJ2-5|TRBV5-1
CASSLIGDSGETQYF
TGCGCCAGCAGCTTGATCGGGGACTCGGGAGAGACCCAGTACTTC
>TRBD1|-|TRBJ1-5|TRBV6-5
CASSPTTGTQPQHF
TGTGCCAGCAGCCCGACGACAGGGACTCAGCCCCAGCATTTT
>-|-|TRBJ2-7|TRBV21-1
CASSRGQVGYEQYF
TGTGCCAGCAGCCGGGGACAGGTAGGCTACGAGCAGTACTTC
>-|-|TRBJ2-1|TRBV5-1
CASSPLRNEQFF
TGCGCCAGCAGCCCCTTGAGGAATGAGCAGTTCTTC
>TRBD2|many|TRBJ2-3|TRBV27
CASSGSLAALDTQYF
TGTGCCAGCAGTGGGTCACTAGCGGCGCTGGATACGCAGTATTTT
>-|-|TRBJ1-3|TRBV21-1
CASIFRGRVGSGNTIYF
-
>TRBD1|-|TRBJ2-7|TRBV29-1
CSVGGTGALYEQYF
TGCAGCGTTGGCGGGACAGGAGCCTTATACGAGCAGTACTTC
>-|-|TRBJ1-4|TRBV5-8
CASSLGGHPEANEKLFF
TGTGCCAGCAGCTTGGGGGGACATCCGGAAGCTAATGAAAAACTGTTTTTT
>-|-|TRBJ2-3|TRBV7-2
CASSLMSGFSTDTQYF
TGTGCCAGCAGCTTAATGAGCGGTTTTAGCACAGATACGCAGTATTTT
>TRBD2|-|TRBJ2-3|TRBV5-1
CASSLATGGGTDTQYF
TGCGCCAGCAGCTTGGCCACGGGGGGTGGTACAGATACGCAGTATTTT
>TRBD1|once|TRBJ2-7|TRBV28
CASTTSRDSLYEQYF
TGTGCCAGCACCACTTCCCGGGACAGTCTCTACGAGCAGTACTTC
>-|-|TRBJ1-1|TRBV6-4
CASSDKPTGKSAEAFF
TGTGCCAGCAGTGACAAGCCAACAGGGAAAAGTGCTGAAGCTTTCTTT
>-|-|TRBJ2-1|TRBV2
CASKVGGPNEQFF
TGTGCCAGCAAAGTGGGGGGGCCGAATGAGCAGTTCTTC
>-|-|TRBJ1-6|TRBV3-1/TRBV3-2
CASSQEDSDLYNSPLHF
TGTGCCAGCAGCCAAGAAGACAGCGACCTTTATAATTCACCCCTCCACTTT
>-|-|TRBJ2-3|TRBV20-1
CSATVGGNQYF
TGCAGTGCCACGGTGGGCGGGAATCAGTATTTT
>TRBD1|once|TRBJ1-2|TRBV30
CAWDGTGDNYGYTF
TGTGCCTGGGATGGGACAGGGGACAACTATGGCTACACCTTC
>TRBD1|-|TRBJ1-2|TRBV9
CASSARDRANYGYTF
TGTGCCAGCAGCGCTCGGGACAGAGCTAACTATGGCTACACCTTC
>-|-|TRBJ2-2|TRBV14
CASSQDRDWTGELFF
TGTGCCAGCAGCCAAGATCGGGATTGGACCGGGGAGCTGTTTTTT
>-|-|TRBJ1-4|TRBV7-9
CASSRLTTTNEKLFF
TGTGCCAGCAGCCGCCTAACTACAACTAATGAAAAACTGTTTTTT
>TRBD1|-|TRBJ1-6|TRBV7-2
CASSPDRNHNSPLHF
TGTGCCAGCAGCCCGGACAGGAACCATAATTCACCCCTCCACTTT
>-|once|TRBJ1-5|TRBV7-9
CASSSLTTGNQPQHF
TGTGCCAGCAGCTCCCTGACAACGGGCAATCAGCCCCAGCATTTT
>TRBD2|-|TRBJ2-2|TRBV9
CASSDSGGPHPNTGELFF
TGTGCCAGCAGCGATAGCGGGGGACCGCACCCGAACACCGGGGAGCTGTTTTTT
>-|-|TRBJ1-4|TRBV18
CASSPPLGSNEKLFF
TGTGCCAGCTCACCACCCTTGGGCTCGAATGAAAAACTGTTTTTT
>TRBD1|-|TRBJ1-2|TRBV4-3
CASSQGRPGGSYGYTF
TGCGCCAGCAGCCAAGGCCGTCCAGGGGGAAGCTATGGCTACACCTTC
>-|many|TRBJ1-1|TRBV5-6
CASSSGLGTEAFF
TGTGCCAGCAGTTCAGGCTTGGGCACTGAAGCTTTCTTT
>TRBD1|-|TRBJ1-2|TRBV19
CASRDRGGYGYTF
TGTGCCAGTAGGGACAGGGGTGGCTATGGCTACACCTTC
>TRBD1|-|TRBJ2-3|TRBV16
CASSPWTGGTDTQYF
TGTGCCAGCAGCCCTTGGACAGGGGGCACAGATACGCAGTATTTT
>-|-|TRBJ1-1|TRBV10-3
CATGGVGGYTEAFF
TGTGCCACCGGAGGAGTTGGTGGGTACACTGAAGCTTTCTTT